These 3 T cell receptor beta chains were sequenced from one sample in a study of Graves' ophthalmopathy and Graves' hyperthyroidism (dated 2018 in TCRdb). Sequencing was carried out with an Illumina HiSeq 2000. For repertoire sequencing, TCR beta CDR3 regions were amplified from RNA transcripts. A first-round RT-PCR used HTBI primers with the Qiagen OneStep RT-PCR kit, followed by a second-round multiplex PCR, size selection and purification. TCRdb ran its own pipeline on the public reads, namely fastp trimming at Q25 and MiXCR clone calling, and kept in-frame beta chains. Under each unique CDR3 protein, matching rows form one entry showing the most common genes and DNA. The sample has about 410,000 distinct CDR3 sequences on record, about 18% of them singletons. 1.6% of the sample is taken by the ten largest. Sample: peripheral blood. These receptors came from a woman aged 18-29 years with Graves' ophthalmopathy. Donor details come from another sample of the same person, matched by shared clones.

This clonotype was seen ten or more times. This sequence joins TRBV9 and TRBJ2-2; no clear D gene. This CDR3 spans 13 amino acids. Trimming cost V 4 bases and J 3 bases, with 7 bases left between them. Germline V lookup: CDR1 SGDLS, CDR2 YYNGEE. The chain's CDR3 is CASSLLYTGELFF. Written as DNA, the CDR3 is TGTGCCAGCAGCCTCCTTTACACCGGGGAGCTGTTTTTT.

This clonotype was seen many times. The chain uses TRBV7-2 and TRBJ1-5; 9 bases match TRBD1. The CDR3 is 15 residues long. CDR1 and CDR2 (germline): SGHTA, FQGNSA. J lost 5 bases, V lost 0 bases, and 2 bases had no gene match. The CDR3 reads CASSLARTGDQPQHF. CDR3 bases: TGTGCCAGCAGCTTAGCGAGGACAGGGGATCAGCCCCAGCATTTT.

This clonotype was observed at least ten times. The chain links TRBV12-3 or TRBV12-4 to TRBJ2-4, with D perhaps matching TRBD2 (6 bases). The ends were cut back, 7 bases at V and 0 bases at J, with 19 bases in the middle. This CDR3 region has 17 residues. The CDR3 bases are TGTGCCAGCACCCCCCGGGGAGGCCCCATAGCCAAAAACATTCAGTACTTC. Its protein is CASTPRGGPIAKNIQYF.